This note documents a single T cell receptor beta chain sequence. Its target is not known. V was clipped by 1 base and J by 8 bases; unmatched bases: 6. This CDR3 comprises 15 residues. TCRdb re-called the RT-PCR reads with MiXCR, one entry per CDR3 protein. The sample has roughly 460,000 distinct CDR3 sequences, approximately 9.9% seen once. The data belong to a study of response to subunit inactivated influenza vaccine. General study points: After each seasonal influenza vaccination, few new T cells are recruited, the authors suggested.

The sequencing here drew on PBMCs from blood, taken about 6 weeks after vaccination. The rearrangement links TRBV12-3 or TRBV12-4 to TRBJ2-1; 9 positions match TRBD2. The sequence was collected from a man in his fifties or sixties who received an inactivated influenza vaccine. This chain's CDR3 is CASSLVLAGIYEQFF. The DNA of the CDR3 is TGTGCCAGCAGTTTAGTTCTAGCGGGGATTTATGAGCAGTTCTTC.